This TCR beta chain was sequenced for a study of cytomegalovirus exposure and HLA in healthy donors. A multiplex PCR was run with 60 Vbeta primers and 13 Jbeta primers. TCRdb's copy holds only in-frame clones and misses some; the assay was immunoSEQ multiplex PCR. The sample records more than 95,000 clones, 73% being singletons. V shed 0 bases, J shed 7 bases, and the junction held 3 bases outside the gene matches. Germline V gene lookup returns CDR1 SGHRS and CDR2 YFSETQ. The CDR3 extends over 13 amino acids. The rearrangement joins TRBV5-1 to TRBJ1-1, with 7 bases identical to TRBD1. This clonotype was obtained from a man in his sixties in good health and CMV-seropositive. The sequenced sample consisted of PBMCs. For the CDR3, the DNA is TGCGCCAGCAGCTTGGTAGGGGACAGTGAAGCTTTCTTT. Amino acid sequence: CASSLVGDSEAFF. Complete variable domain (other parts from reference TRBV5-1 and TRBJ1-1): KAGVTQTPRYLIKTRGQQVTLSCSPISGHRSVSWYQQTPGQGLQFLFEYFSETQRNKGNFPGRFSGRQFSNSRSEMNVSTLELGDSALYLCASSLVGDSEAFFGQGTRLTVV.